Each of the 15 T cell receptor beta chains below was sequenced from the same sample in a study of blood T cell repertoires in COVID-19. Libraries were prepared by immunoSEQ multiplex PCR; TCRdb keeps only in-frame clonotypes and omits some of them. There are 81,000 or so clones in the sample; about 88% occur only once, and 9.5% to 15% lies in the top ten. Sequenced input: peripheral blood. The receptor source for this set is a man in his 70s with active or convalescent COVID-19.

The chain recombines TRBV6-2 or TRBV6-3 with TRBJ2-3, with TRBD2 matching 13 bases. This CDR3 is built from 17 residues. V shed 5 bases, J shed 7 bases, and the junction held 12 bases outside the gene matches. Germline CDR1 is MNHEY and CDR2 is SVGEGT. This chain's CDR3 is CASSDGLAGASGNTQYF. CDR3 DNA sequence: TGTGCCAGCAGTGACGGACTAGCGGGGGCCTCGGGGAATACGCAGTATTTT.

The gene calls are TRBV7-9 and TRBJ2-5, with no clear D. CDR1 and CDR2 from the germline V gene are SEHNR and FQNEAQ (reference sequence). The CDR3 loop spans 13 amino acids. V gave up 5 bases and J gave up 2 bases, with 9 bases separating them. The DNA of the CDR3 is TGTGCCAGCAGCCGGAGTTATCAAGAGACCCAGTACTTC. It yields the protein CASSRSYQETQYF.

As to this clone: This specimen includes other DNA sequences encoding the same CDR3. This chain connects TRBV9 to TRBJ1-5; D call uncertain. Per the germline V gene, CDR1 is SGDLS and CDR2 is YYNGEE. CDR3 length equals 14 residues. V gave up 0 bases and J gave up 4 bases, with 8 bases separating them. CDR3 in DNA: TGTGCCAGCAGCGTAGGGTCCGGGAATCAGCCCCAGCATTTT. It yields the protein CASSVGSGNQPQHF. The full variable domain, in which reference TRBV9 and TRBJ1-5 provide the parts outside the CDR3, is DSGVTQTPKHLITATGQRVTLRCSPRSGDLSVYWYQQSLDQGLQFLIQYYNGEERAKGNILERFSAQQFPDLHSELNLSSLELGDSALYFCASSVGSGNQPQHFGDGTRLSIL.

The V and J genes are TRBV5-4 and TRBJ2-1; 7 bases align to TRBD2. The V gene end was trimmed by 4 bases and the J gene end by 12 bases; junction bases not matched to a gene: 19. Looked up from germline, CDR1 is SGHNT and CDR2 is YYREEE (reference sequence). The CDR3 spans 16 residues. This CDR3 reads CASSPIAPTSEYLQFF. DNA for the CDR3: TGTGCCAGCAGCCCCATAGCCCCAACTAGCGAGTATTTGCAGTTCTTC.

The chain recombines TRBV15 with TRBJ2-7; a possible D gene is TRBD2 (5 bases). CDR3 length: 13 residues. Trimming stripped 8 bases from V and 6 bases from J, with 17 bases between. The germline V gene has CDR1 LNHNV and CDR2 YYDKDF (reference sequence). CDR3 nucleotide sequence: TGTGCCACCGGTTTGGTGGCCGGGGTCGAGCAGTACTTC. Encoded protein: CATGLVAGVEQYF.

V and J are TRBV28 and TRBJ1-2; TRBD1 is a possible D gene (5 bases). V shed 2 bases and J shed 2 bases, with 15 bases lying between them. The CDR3 is 16 residues long. Germline V gene data show CDR1 as MDHEN and CDR2 as SYDVKM. For the CDR3, the DNA is TGTGCCAGCAGTTTAGGGAGGGTGACAGAGAACTATGGCTACACCTTC. The encoded protein is CASSLGRVTENYGYTF.

The rearrangement uses TRBV28 and TRBJ2-2; possible D gene TRBD1, 6 bases. V was cut by 7 bases and J by 5 bases, with 20 bases left in between. CDR3 length equals 16 residues. Looked up from germline, CDR1 is MDHEN and CDR2 is SYDVKM. The CDR3 region is CASKPTGAGETGELFF. CDR3 DNA: TGTGCCAGCAAGCCCACCGGGGCAGGGGAGACCGGGGAGCTGTTTTTT.

The chain employs TRBV7-9 and TRBJ2-3; weak D call: TRBD1 (5 bases). V was pared by 5 bases and J by 6 bases, with 18 bases between. This CDR3 region has 15 residues. Germline-derived CDR1 and CDR2 are SEHNR and FQNEAQ (reference sequence). The CDR3, as DNA: TGTGCCAGCAGCCGTTTGGCCCCTAGGGGTGATACGCAGTATTTT. Its protein is CASSRLAPRGDTQYF.

About this clone itself: The junction shows a germline mismatch at one end, possibly a read error. The J gene is TRBJ2-7, the V gene TRBV9; a weak D match, TRBD1 (6 bases). In germline, CDR1 is SGDLS, CDR2 YYNGEE. The length of the CDR3 is 13 residues. The DNA for the CDR3 is TGTGCCAGCAGTAAGACTCACCTAGGGGGAGTGAACTTC. It specifies CASSKTHLGGVNF.

The chain recombines TRBV30 with TRBJ1-4; 12 nucleotides agree with TRBD1. Trimming took 3 bases from V and 5 from J; bases not matched to a gene: 4. In germline, CDR1 is GTSNPN, CDR2 SVGIG (reference sequence). This CDR3 has 15 amino acids. Written as DNA, the CDR3 is TGTGCCTGGAGCCTTGGGACAGGGGGCAATGAAAAACTGTTTTTT. This sequence encodes CAWSLGTGGNEKLFF.

This clone showed up just once. Distinct nucleotide sequences in the sample also encode this CDR3. This chain links TRBV12-3 or TRBV12-4 with TRBJ1-2; D remains ambiguous. V was clipped by 4 bases and J by 4 bases, with 4 bases between them. The CDR3 extends over 11 amino acids. This CDR3 reads CASSSGYGYTF. Written as DNA, the CDR3 is TGTGCCAGCAGTTCGGGCTATGGCTACACCTTC.

This chain links TRBV6-2 or TRBV6-3 with TRBJ1-1; the match to TRBD1 covers 7 bases. This CDR3 comprises 13 residues. With 4 bases clipped from V and 8 bases from J, the junction kept 7 bases outside the gene matches. The germline CDR1 and CDR2 sequences are MNHEY and SVGEGT. The chain's CDR3 is CASSFGTAAEAFF. The CDR3 DNA reads TGTGCCAGCAGTTTCGGGACAGCGGCGGAAGCTTTCTTT.

This chain links TRBV10-1 with TRBJ1-1; 7 bases agree with TRBD1. The V and J ends lost 4 bases and 6 bases, in that order; junction bases with no gene match: 5. The CDR3 has 13 residues. From germline, CDR1 is WNHNN and CDR2 SYGVQD (reference sequence). The CDR3 here is CASSGAGTAEAFF. The CDR3 DNA is TGCGCCAGCAGTGGGGCCGGGACAGCTGAAGCTTTCTTT.

The chain employs TRBV5-1 and TRBJ2-1, with D possibly TRBD2 on 6 matching bases. The length of the CDR3 is 15 residues. The germline V and J ends were trimmed by 7 bases and 3 bases, with 17 bases remaining between them. CDR1 SGHRS and CDR2 YFSETQ come from the germline V gene. CDR3 sequence reads: CASGRGSTGYNEQFF. CDR3 in DNA: TGCGCCAGCGGTCGGGGGAGTACGGGCTACAATGAGCAGTTCTTC. Together with reference TRBV5-1 and TRBJ2-1, the CDR3 gives the full variable domain: KAGVTQTPRYLIKTRGQQVTLSCSPISGHRSVSWYQQTPGQGLQFLFEYFSETQRNKGNFPGRFSGRQFSNSRSEMNVSTLELGDSALYLCASGRGSTGYNEQFFGPGTRLTVL.

This chain connects TRBV19 to TRBJ1-5, with D uncertain. The CDR3 loop spans 12 amino acids. Deletions cut 8 bases from V and 4 bases from J, with 9 bases between. CDR1 is LNHDA, CDR2 SQIVND, per germline (reference sequence). DNA of the CDR3: TGTGCCAGTTGTCGGGGTAATCAGCCCCAGCATTTT. As protein: CASCRGNQPQHF.